The 30 T cell receptor beta chains below were found in one sample sequenced in a study of technical replicates of blood from a few donors. Libraries were prepared by immunoSEQ multiplex PCR; TCRdb keeps only in-frame clonotypes and omits some of them. The sample yields around 13,000 clones, just under 95% seen once. Material: PBMCs. The source is a human donor in good health.

The chain carries TRBV5-8 and TRBJ1-2; 11 nucleotides match TRBD1. J lost 8 bases, V lost 4 bases, and 4 bases had no gene match. The CDR3 sequence is 13 residues long. Germline loops: CDR1 SGHTS, CDR2 YDEGEE. The DNA for the CDR3 is TGTGCCAGCAGCACGGGACAGGGGGGGGGCTACACCTTC. Protein: CASSTGQGGGYTF.

As DNA, the CDR3 is TGTGCCAGCAGTGAACTAAGTGGGGCCCAAGAGACCCAGTACTTC. Protein: CASSELSGAQETQYF. The chain joins TRBV2 to TRBJ2-5, with a tentative D call TRBD1 (5 bases). Trimming cost V 2 bases and J 1 base, with 11 bases left between them. Germline V CDR1 and CDR2: SNHLY, FYNNEI. The CDR3 runs to 15 residues.

This chain links TRBV9 with TRBJ2-2; 11 bases line up with TRBD2. V shed 2 bases and J 4 bases; nucleotides not matched to a gene: 7. This CDR3 is built from 17 residues. The V gene's germline CDR1 is SGDLS and CDR2 YYNGEE. CDR3 sequence reads: CASSVKLAGGPTGELFF. CDR3 DNA sequence: TGTGCCAGCAGCGTCAAATTAGCGGGAGGGCCCACCGGGGAGCTGTTTTTT.

This chain links TRBV18 with TRBJ2-1, with a tentative D call TRBD2 (5 bases). This CDR3 comprises 16 residues. Trimming left V 0 bases short and J 2 bases short, with 11 bases between. The germline V gene encodes CDR1 KGHSH and CDR2 LQKENI. CDR3 in amino acids: CASSPPMLAAYNEQFF. CDR3 sequence (DNA): TGTGCCAGCTCACCACCGATGCTAGCAGCCTACAATGAGCAGTTCTTC.

This clone appeared once. The V and J genes are TRBV25-1 and TRBJ1-1, with 12 bases fitting TRBD1. J gave up 4 bases and V 5 bases, and 14 bases lay outside the gene matches. Germline-derived CDR1 and CDR2 are MGHDK and SYGVNS. The CDR3 consists of 18 residues. CDR3 residues: CASSPPPGQGAGGTEAFF. The DNA for the CDR3 is TGTGCCAGCAGTCCCCCCCCGGGACAGGGGGCGGGGGGCACTGAAGCTTTCTTT.

The rearrangement links TRBV6-6 to TRBJ1-2; TRBD1 is a possible D gene (6 bases). The CDR3 is made up of 14 amino acids. The germline V and J ends were trimmed by 5 bases and 2 bases, with 12 bases remaining between them. CDR1 is MNHNY and CDR2 is SVGAGI in the germline V gene (reference sequence). DNA of the CDR3: TGTGCCAGCAGTGCCAGGGGAGACAACTATGGCTACACCTTC. It encodes CASSARGDNYGYTF.

This chain connects TRBV7-2 to TRBJ1-2; D perhaps matches TRBD1 (5 bases). V gave up 5 bases and J gave up 3 bases, with 13 bases separating them. This CDR3 has 14 residues. Germline CDR1 reads SGHTA; CDR2 reads FQGNSA. The CDR3, as DNA: TGTGCCAGCAGCGCCGTCGGGGGGGACTATGGCTACACCTTC. Protein sequence: CASSAVGGDYGYTF. Full variable domain (outside the CDR3, taken from reference TRBV7-2 and TRBJ1-2): GAGVSQSPSNKVTEKGKDVELRCDPISGHTALYWYRQSLGQGLEFLIYFQGNSAPDKSGLPSDRFSAERTGGSVSTLTIQRTQQEDSAVYLCASSAVGGDYGYTFGSGTRLTVV.

The rearrangement joins TRBV27 to TRBJ1-5; no firm D call. This CDR3 has 13 amino acids. The germline V and J ends were trimmed by 5 bases and 1 base, with 6 bases remaining between them. Germline V gene data show CDR1 as MNHEY and CDR2 as SMNVEV (reference sequence). CDR3 region: CASSPQSNQPQHF. DNA of the CDR3: TGTGCCAGCAGTCCCCAGAGCAATCAGCCCCAGCATTTT.

In regard to this clone: One end of the junction does not line up with germline, which may come from a read error. The genes are TRBV10-2 and TRBJ2-5, with D perhaps TRBD1 (5 bases). CDR3 length equals 14 residues. Germline V gives CDR1 WSHSY, CDR2 SAAADI. In nucleotides, the CDR3 is TGCGCCAGCAGCGCCACGACAGCTAAAGACACCCAGTACTTC. Translated: CASSATTAKDTQYF.

The rearrangement joins TRBV4-1 to TRBJ2-1; D perhaps matches TRBD1 (7 bases). Trimming left V 4 bases short and J 4 bases short, with 20 bases between. The CDR3 loop spans 17 amino acids. Germline loops: CDR1 MGHRA, CDR2 YSYEKL. CDR3 in amino acids: CASSLQGISGQYNEQFF. DNA of the CDR3: TGCGCCAGCAGCCTACAGGGGATTAGCGGACAGTACAATGAGCAGTTCTTC.

This sequence joins TRBV6-1 and TRBJ1-2; 9 nucleotides align to TRBD1. This CDR3 spans 15 amino acids. The trim removed 6 bases at V and 4 bases at J, leaving 9 bases unmatched. CDR1 MNHNS and CDR2 SASEGT come from the germline V gene. CDR3 in amino acids: CASSPQGALGYGYTF. The CDR3, as DNA: TGTGCCAGCAGCCCACAGGGGGCGCTGGGCTATGGCTACACCTTC.

V usage is TRBV28 and J usage is TRBJ2-7, with D possibly matching TRBD1 (5 bases). CDR3 length equals 17 residues. Per the germline V gene, CDR1 is MDHEN and CDR2 is SYDVKM. The ends were cut back, 4 bases at V and 2 bases at J, with 21 bases in the middle. The CDR3 DNA is TGTGCCAGCAGTTCTCCGATGGACACTTACCCTCCCTACGAGCAGTACTTC. Amino acid sequence: CASSSPMDTYPPYEQYF.

The chain combines TRBV5-1 with TRBJ1-5; 7 bases line up with TRBD1. The CDR3 has 15 residues. V dropped 4 bases and J dropped 7; count of bases not matched to a gene: 11. Germline CDR1 reads SGHRS; CDR2 reads YFSETQ. The CDR3 nucleotides are TGCGCCAGCAGCACAGGGGAAATAGTAGGACAGCCCCAGCATTTT. Its protein is CASSTGEIVGQPQHF.

J is TRBJ2-5 and V is TRBV15, with 9 bases aligning to TRBD2. CDR3 size: 17 residues. V shed 6 bases, J shed 5 bases, and the junction held 16 bases outside the gene matches. Per the germline V gene, CDR1 is LNHNV and CDR2 is YYDKDF (reference sequence). Here the CDR3 reads CATRALWPGLAVETQYF. CDR3 sequence (DNA): TGTGCCACCAGGGCCCTGTGGCCGGGACTAGCAGTTGAGACCCAGTACTTC.

V usage is TRBV7-9 and J usage is TRBJ2-7, with no clear D. Germline CDR1 is SEHNR and CDR2 is FQNEAQ (reference sequence). Trimming left V 5 bases short and J 8 bases short, with 13 bases between. The CDR3 has 12 residues. The CDR3 reads CASSPPLEKQYF. CDR3 nucleotides: TGTGCCAGCAGCCCACCTTTAGAGAAGCAGTACTTC.

The genes are TRBV4-2 and TRBJ1-4; D is ambiguous. Trimming shortened V by 4 bases and J by 7 bases, and 19 bases separated the two germline ends. The CDR3 loop spans 16 amino acids. CDR1 and CDR2 (germline): LGHNA, YNFKEQ. In DNA form, the CDR3 reads TGTGCCAGCAGCCGACTAGTGGACGCGGAAGTTGAAAAACTGTTTTTT. This encodes CASSRLVDAEVEKLFF.

The chain is built from TRBV4-1 and TRBJ1-3; no clear D. Per the germline V gene, CDR1 is MGHRA and CDR2 is YSYEKL. The CDR3 consists of 14 residues. The V gene lost 0 bases and the J gene lost 2 bases, with 5 bases spanning the gap. The CDR3 coding sequence is TGCGCCAGCAGCCAAGAGCCAGCTGGAAACACCATATATTTT. Its protein product is CASSQEPAGNTIYF.

Here the CDR3 reads CASSPLAPQETQYF. Written as DNA, the CDR3 is TGTGCCAGCTCACCCTTAGCACCCCAAGAGACCCAGTACTTC. This chain connects TRBV18 to TRBJ2-5; D is unresolved. V dropped 3 bases and J dropped 1 base, with 9 bases sitting between them. The CDR3 has 14 amino acids. Per the germline V gene, CDR1 is KGHSH and CDR2 is LQKENI.

The rearrangement joins TRBV5-1 to TRBJ2-1; TRBD2 agrees at 9 bases. V shed 6 bases and J 8 bases; nucleotides not matched to a gene: 15. This CDR3 is 16 amino acids long. The germline V gene encodes CDR1 SGHRS and CDR2 YFSETQ. This CDR3 is CASTRWGASGIDEQFF. DNA of the CDR3: TGCGCCAGCACCCGGTGGGGGGCTAGCGGGATTGATGAGCAGTTCTTC.

The chain has TRBV2 and TRBJ1-1; 7 nucleotides line up with TRBD1. CDR1 and CDR2 (germline): SNHLY, FYNNEI. The CDR3 spans 13 residues. Trimming took 8 bases from V and 1 from J; bases not matched to a gene: 4. CDR3 sequence reads: CASEGQKNTEAFF. In DNA, the CDR3 is TGTGCCAGCGAGGGACAGAAGAACACTGAAGCTTTCTTT.

The chain uses TRBV5-6 and TRBJ2-5; 8 bases match TRBD2. Germline CDR1 is SGHDT and CDR2 is YYEEEE. The trim removed 4 bases at V and 5 bases at J, leaving 4 bases unmatched. The length of the CDR3 is 13 residues. The CDR3 bases are TGTGCCAGCAGCCCGGGGGGGGAGGAGACCCAGTACTTC. This sequence encodes CASSPGGEETQYF.

The chain has TRBV5-1 and TRBJ2-7; 7 nucleotides match TRBD2. This CDR3 is 15 amino acids long. The V and J ends lost 4 bases and 1 base, in that order; junction bases with no gene match: 8. The germline CDR1 and CDR2 sequences are SGHRS and YFSETQ. Written as DNA, the CDR3 is TGCGCCAGCAGCCCCGGTGGGGGGGGTTCCTACGAGCAGTACTTC. It is translated as CASSPGGGGSYEQYF. Looking up the rest from reference TRBV5-1 and TRBJ2-7 gives the full variable domain: KAGVTQTPRYLIKTRGQQVTLSCSPISGHRSVSWYQQTPGQGLQFLFEYFSETQRNKGNFPGRFSGRQFSNSRSEMNVSTLELGDSALYLCASSPGGGGSYEQYFGPGTRLTVT.

The chain recombines TRBV19 with TRBJ1-1, with D perhaps matching TRBD1 (5 bases). With 7 bases removed from V and 10 bases from J, the gap between germline ends came to 19 bases. The CDR3 runs to 13 residues. CDR1 is LNHDA and CDR2 is SQIVND in the germline V gene (reference sequence). CDR3 DNA: TGTGCCAGTATGCGGGCGGGGACTGTCGGAGCTTTCTTT. This sequence encodes CASMRAGTVGAFF.

This chain uses TRBV18 with TRBJ2-3; 10 positions agree with TRBD2. The CDR3 sequence is 15 residues long. CDR1 is KGHSH and CDR2 is LQKENI in the germline V gene. V lost 3 bases and J lost 9; bases outside the gene matches: 9. This chain's CDR3 is CASSPPSGSVWTQYF. In DNA form, the CDR3 reads TGTGCCAGCTCACCTCCTAGCGGGAGTGTTTGGACGCAGTATTTT.

The chain links TRBV5-6 to TRBJ2-6; weak D call: TRBD1 (6 bases). Trimming removed 3 bases at V and 0 bases at J, with 10 bases between. Germline V gene lookup returns CDR1 SGHDT and CDR2 YYEEEE. This CDR3 is 16 amino acids long. The CDR3 DNA is TGTGCCAGCAGCTGGGGACATTTCTCTGGGGCCAACGTCCTGACTTTC. Translated: CASSWGHFSGANVLTF.

In its sample, this clone was seen once. The chain joins TRBV5-1 to TRBJ2-1; D possibly corresponds to TRBD1 (5 bases). V lost 0 bases and J 3 bases, leaving 10 bases between the germline ends. CDR3 length: 15 amino acids. Germline V lookup: CDR1 SGHRS, CDR2 YFSETQ. The DNA of the CDR3 is TGCGCCAGCAGCTTGGCCGGGCAGGGCTACAATGAGCAGTTCTTC. This codes for CASSLAGQGYNEQFF. The full variable domain, with the rest looked up from reference TRBV5-1 and TRBJ2-1, is KAGVTQTPRYLIKTRGQQVTLSCSPISGHRSVSWYQQTPGQGLQFLFEYFSETQRNKGNFPGRFSGRQFSNSRSEMNVSTLELGDSALYLCASSLAGQGYNEQFFGPGTRLTVL.

The genes are TRBV6-5 and TRBJ2-5, with 7 bases aligning to TRBD2. After removal of 5 bases from V and 7 bases from J, the junction contained 10 bases not matched to a gene. There are 14 residues in the CDR3. Looked up from germline, CDR1 is MNHEY and CDR2 is SVGAGI. The CDR3 protein is CASSSGNVGGTQYF. In DNA form, the CDR3 reads TGTGCCAGCAGTAGCGGGAACGTGGGAGGGACCCAGTACTTC.

V and J are TRBV6-1 and TRBJ2-3, with a possible D match to TRBD1 (6 bases). The CDR3 contains 14 residues. With 6 bases removed from V and 5 bases from J, the gap between germline ends came to 15 bases. From germline, CDR1 is MNHNS and CDR2 SASEGT. CDR3 bases: TGTGCCAGCAGGCCCAGGGGTGGGGGAGATACGCAGTATTTT. Translation gives CASRPRGGGDTQYF.

The chain combines TRBV11-1 with TRBJ2-7; TRBD2 agrees at 10 bases. This CDR3 contains 15 residues. In germline, CDR1 is SGHAT, CDR2 FQDESV (reference sequence). With 5 bases clipped from V and 3 bases from J, the junction kept 7 bases outside the gene matches. CDR3 amino acids: CASSLGLAGVYEQYF. CDR3 DNA sequence: TGTGCCAGCAGCCTAGGGCTAGCGGGAGTCTACGAGCAGTACTTC. The complete variable domain, with remaining parts taken from reference TRBV11-1 and TRBJ2-7, reads EAEVAQSPRYKITEKSQAVAFWCDPISGHATLYWYRQILGQGPELLVQFQDESVVDDSQLPKDRFSAERLKGVDSTLKIQPAELGDSAMYLCASSLGLAGVYEQYFGPGTRLTVT.

V usage is TRBV30 and J usage is TRBJ2-7; TRBD1 matches 10 bases. Trimming at V came to 1 base and at J to 5 bases, leaving 2 bases not matched to a gene. This CDR3 is 13 amino acids long. Germline CDR1 is GTSNPN and CDR2 is SVGIG (reference sequence). CDR3 DNA: TGTGCCTGGAGTGGGACAGGGGGTGACGAGCAGTACTTC. It translates to CAWSGTGGDEQYF.